These 28 T cell receptor beta chains share one sample of origin, sequenced in a study of shared clonotypes between healthy human individuals. Measured with immunoSEQ multiplex PCR; TCRdb has only the in-frame clones, and not every one. This table has about 600,000 clones, roughly 72% appearing once. Sequenced sample: PBMCs. The receptors originated from a woman aged 40-49 years in good health. Some clones in this sample may be carry-over from other donors' samples.

This clone was observed a single time. The chain links TRBV15 to TRBJ2-7; 7 bases are a match to TRBD1. Germline V gives CDR1 LNHNV, CDR2 YYDKDF (reference sequence). V lost 0 bases, J lost 5 bases, and 7 bases stayed unmatched. This CDR3 region has 15 residues. CDR3 protein: CATSRDQQGIHEQYF. The CDR3 DNA is TGTGCCACCAGCAGAGATCAACAGGGGATCCACGAGCAGTACTTC.

Concerning this clone itself: Other nucleotide sequences in the sample specify the same CDR3. V is TRBV25-1 and J is TRBJ2-7; no definite D call. V lost 1 base and J lost 2, with 9 bases in between. This CDR3 comprises 14 residues. Germline CDR1 and CDR2: MGHDK and SYGVNS. DNA of the CDR3: TGTGCCAGCAGTGAATCCCCGGGTGCCTACGAGCAGTACTTC. Its translation is CASSESPGAYEQYF.

The rearrangement uses TRBV11-2 and TRBJ2-1; TRBD1 is a possible D gene (6 bases). V was pared by 4 bases and J by 12 bases, with 13 bases between. The CDR3 totals 12 residues. Looked up from germline, CDR1 is SGHAT and CDR2 is FQNNGV. For the CDR3, the DNA is TGTGCCAGCAGCTCACAGGGTAGTGGGCAGTTCTTC. Translated, it gives CASSSQGSGQFF.

The chain is built from TRBV5-5 and TRBJ1-1; D gene unclear. CDR3 length: 14 amino acids. V was cut by 2 bases and J by 1 base, with 9 bases left in between. CDR1 is SGHKS, CDR2 YYEKEE, per germline (reference sequence). The CDR3 loop reads CASSFSTGNTEAFF. In DNA, the CDR3 is TGTGCCAGCAGCTTCTCTACGGGGAACACTGAAGCTTTCTTT.

As regards this clone: Because the CDR3's place on the DNA is in doubt, the DNA is left out and the CDR3 is given as listed by TCRdb. The chain combines TRBV7-2 with TRBJ2-3; TRBD2 is the table's D call, not checked against the DNA. The CDR3 region is 13 residues in length, termini included. Germline CDR1 is SGHTA and CDR2 is FQGNSA. CDR3 in amino acids: CASSFGGGSQEYF.

The CDR3 nucleotides read TGTGCCAGCAGCGTAGATAAGGGGTGGGTCAATGAGCAGTTCTTC. Amino acids: CASSVDKGWVNEQFF. The chain has TRBV9 and TRBJ2-1; TRBD1 might be the D (5 bases). CDR1 and CDR2 from the germline V gene are SGDLS and YYNGEE. The length of the CDR3 is 15 residues. Trimming pared 0 bases from V and 6 bases from J, leaving 13 bases between.

The J gene is TRBJ2-1, the V gene TRBV28; D gene uncertain. V lost 7 bases and J lost 8, with 18 bases in between. Per germline, CDR1 MDHEN and CDR2 SYDVKM. The CDR3 is 14 amino acids. In nucleotides, the CDR3 is TGTGCCAGCAACGGGTCTCCGGCGATTGATGAGCAGTTCTTC. It is translated as CASNGSPAIDEQFF. Full variable domain (rest looked up from reference TRBV28 and TRBJ2-1): DVKVTQSSRYLVKRTGEKVFLECVQDMDHENMFWYRQDPGLGLRLIYFSYDVKMKEKGDIPEGYSVSREKKERFSLILESASTNQTSMYLCASNGSPAIDEQFFGPGTRLTVL.

The rearrangement uses TRBV10-3 and TRBJ2-3; D may be TRBD1 or TRBD2 (5 bases each). V lost 3 bases, J lost 1 base, and 11 bases lay in between. The CDR3 totals 15 residues. Germline loops: CDR1 ENHRY, CDR2 SYGVKD. The CDR3 reads CAISEGLGRTDTQYF. The CDR3 coding sequence is TGTGCCATCAGTGAAGGGCTGGGACGCACAGATACGCAGTATTTT.

This clone appeared many times. The sample holds other DNA sequences that translate to the same CDR3. CDR3 nucleotides: TGTGCGTACCGGGACGGTAACTATGGCTACACCTTC. As protein: CAYRDGNYGYTF. The chain couples TRBV30 to TRBJ1-2, with a tentative D call TRBD1 (5 bases). Germline CDR1 is GTSNPN and CDR2 is SVGIG (reference sequence). The CDR3 has 12 amino acids.

The chain is built from TRBV11-1 and TRBJ2-5, with TRBD1 as a possible D gene (5 bases). Deletions cut 7 bases from V and 5 bases from J, with 11 bases between. The germline V gene encodes CDR1 SGHAT and CDR2 FQDESV (reference sequence). This CDR3 is 12 amino acids long. DNA of the CDR3: TGTGCCAGCAACCCCTCAGGGGAGACCCAGTACTTC. It translates to CASNPSGETQYF.

This clone was counted between two and nine times. The V and J genes are TRBV28 and TRBJ1-5, with D unresolved. The germline V gene has CDR1 MDHEN and CDR2 SYDVKM. The V end was cut by 8 bases, the J end by 2 bases, with 7 bases between. The CDR3 spans 12 residues. The chain's CDR3 is CASLSGNQPQHF. Written as DNA, the CDR3 is TGTGCCAGCCTTTCGGGCAATCAGCCCCAGCATTTT. The full variable domain, its missing parts supplied by reference TRBV28 and TRBJ1-5, is DVKVTQSSRYLVKRTGEKVFLECVQDMDHENMFWYRQDPGLGLRLIYFSYDVKMKEKGDIPEGYSVSREKKERFSLILESASTNQTSMYLCASLSGNQPQHFGDGTRLSIL.

The CDR3 DNA is TGCGCCAGCAGCTTGGCGGGTGGAGAGCAGTACTTC. As protein: CASSLAGGEQYF. The V gene is TRBV5-1, the J gene TRBJ2-7, with D unclear. The ends were cut back, 0 bases at V and 7 bases at J, with 8 bases in the middle. CDR3 length equals 12 residues. Germline lookup yields CDR1 SGHRS and CDR2 YFSETQ.

The CDR3 protein is CAWAPGSDTQYF. In DNA, the CDR3 is TGTGCCTGGGCCCCTGGTTCGGATACGCAGTATTTT. The rearrangement uses TRBV30 and TRBJ2-3; D is unresolved. This CDR3 spans 12 amino acids. Germline lookup yields CDR1 GTSNPN and CDR2 SVGIG (reference sequence). The ends were cut back, 5 bases at V and 6 bases at J, with 12 bases in the middle.

This chain uses TRBV11-3 with TRBJ2-2; D is undetermined. Germline CDR1 reads SGHNT; CDR2 reads YENEEA. V lost 0 bases to trimming and J lost 7 bases, with 12 bases between them. The length of the CDR3 is 15 residues. The DNA for the CDR3 is TGTGCCAGCAGCTTAGAGAATTATCTGGGCGGGGAGCTGTTTTTT. Amino acid sequence: CASSLENYLGGELFF.

The V gene is TRBV7-6, the J gene TRBJ2-5; 9 nucleotides match TRBD2. The CDR3 has 15 amino acids. Germline trimming cut 1 base from V and 4 bases from J; bases unmatched to any gene: 4. Germline CDR1 reads SGHVS; CDR2 reads FNYEAQ. CDR3 loop: CASSLVREGPETQYF. The DNA of the CDR3 is TGTGCCAGCAGCTTAGTGCGGGAGGGCCCAGAGACCCAGTACTTC.

The rearrangement links TRBV6-5 to TRBJ2-7; perhaps D is TRBD1 or TRBD2 (5 bases each). This CDR3 contains 13 residues. V lost 5 bases and J 5 bases, leaving 13 bases between the germline ends. The germline V gene has CDR1 MNHEY and CDR2 SVGAGI. This CDR3 is CASSRQGRNEQYF. The CDR3 DNA follows: TGTGCCAGCAGTCGCCAGGGACGGAACGAGCAGTACTTC.

The chain uses TRBV6-1 and TRBJ2-1; D not resolved. V lost 4 bases to trimming and J lost 0 bases, with 13 bases between them. CDR3 length: 16 residues. CDR1 MNHNS and CDR2 SASEGT come from the germline V gene. The CDR3 is CASSGNILSSYNEQFF. The CDR3 DNA is TGTGCCAGCAGTGGCAACATCTTGAGCTCCTACAATGAGCAGTTCTTC.

The chain couples TRBV27 to TRBJ1-2, with D hard to call. Germline V lookup: CDR1 MNHEY, CDR2 SMNVEV (reference sequence). The CDR3 is 15 amino acids. V was trimmed by 4 bases and J by 0 bases, leaving 12 bases between them. As DNA, the CDR3 is TGTGCCAGCAGTTCTCGGACCGAGGCTAACTATGGCTACACCTTC. Translating gives CASSSRTEANYGYTF.

For this clone: This likely traces to a read error, being one base from a far larger clone. The sample carries other DNA sequences with the same CDR3. V usage is TRBV6-6 and J usage is TRBJ1-4; 9 bases match TRBD1. The CDR3 sequence is 14 residues long. Germline-derived CDR1 and CDR2 are MNHNY and SVGAGI (reference sequence). In nucleotides, the CDR3 is TGTGCCAGTAGTTACGGGACAGGGCTTGAAAAACTGTTTTTT. Translating it yields CASSYGTGLEKLFF.

V is TRBV30 and J is TRBJ2-7, with 7 bases fitting TRBD1. The end of the DNA is better explained by TRBJ2-1, so the J call may be wrong. Per germline, CDR1 GTSNPN and CDR2 SVGIG (reference sequence). The CDR3 extends over 14 amino acids. CDR3 DNA sequence: TGTGCCTGGGCCTCAGGGGGTCGGCACAATGAGCAGTTCTTC. This encodes CAWASGGRHNEQFF.

The chain combines TRBV27 with TRBJ1-4; 7 nucleotides line up with TRBD1. The V and J ends lost 5 bases and 8 bases, in that order; junction bases with no gene match: 8. Looked up from germline, CDR1 is MNHEY and CDR2 is SMNVEV (reference sequence). The CDR3 loop spans 14 amino acids. In DNA, the CDR3 is TGTGCCAGCAGTCTTCGACAGGGTTTCGAAAAACTGTTTTTT. This codes for CASSLRQGFEKLFF.

The rearrangement links TRBV30 to TRBJ1-1, with TRBD1 matching 9 bases. This CDR3 contains 16 residues. The ends lost 3 bases at V and 0 bases at J; junction bases unmatched: 8. Per germline, CDR1 GTSNPN and CDR2 SVGIG (reference sequence). CDR3 sequence: CAWSHKTGGVNTEAFF. The CDR3 region has the DNA TGTGCCTGGAGCCATAAGACAGGGGGGGTGAACACTGAAGCTTTCTTT.

The chain couples TRBV28 to TRBJ2-5, with a possible D match to TRBD2 (6 bases). The germline V and J ends were trimmed by 2 bases and 0 bases, with 19 bases remaining between them. Germline values: CDR1 MDHEN, CDR2 SYDVKM. The CDR3 spans 18 residues. Written as DNA, the CDR3 is TGTGCCAGCAGTTTAATCTGGTCGTCTAGCGTTAACCAAGAGACCCAGTACTTC. It translates to CASSLIWSSSVNQETQYF.

The chain employs TRBV29-1 and TRBJ1-2; D unresolved. V lost 4 bases and J 6 bases, leaving 18 bases between the germline ends. Germline CDR1 and CDR2: SQVTM and ANQGSEA. The CDR3 is made up of 14 amino acids. Here the CDR3 reads CSVGAVWGTNGYTF. CDR3 DNA: TGCAGCGTTGGGGCGGTCTGGGGAACGAATGGCTACACCTTC.

This sequence joins TRBV10-1 and TRBJ2-7; D gene ambiguous. Trimming removed 3 bases from V and 2 bases from J, with 8 bases in between. CDR1 is WNHNN, CDR2 SYGVQD, per germline (reference sequence). CDR3 size: 13 residues. The CDR3 DNA sequence: TGCGCCAGCAGTGATACGGTGCCCTACGAGCAGTACTTC. Amino acids: CASSDTVPYEQYF.

CDR3 DNA: TGTGCCAGCAGCTTTGCGTCGGGAGCCTACAATGAGCAGTTCTTC. Its protein product is CASSFASGAYNEQFF. The chain links TRBV11-1 to TRBJ2-1, with D perhaps TRBD2 (6 bases). The CDR3 extends over 15 amino acids. Germline CDR1 reads SGHAT; CDR2 reads FQDESV (reference sequence). Trimming pared 3 bases from V and 2 bases from J, leaving 11 bases between.

The V call is TRBV5-4, the J call TRBJ1-2; 9 bases agree with TRBD1. Per the germline V gene, CDR1 is SGHNT and CDR2 is YYREEE (reference sequence). V shed 3 bases, J shed 1 base, and the junction held 13 bases outside the gene matches. The CDR3 is 18 residues long. CDR3 in DNA: TGTGCCAGCAGCTCGCGAACAACAGGGGGCTTGGGTAACTATGGCTACACCTTC. This translates into CASSSRTTGGLGNYGYTF. Combining the CDR3 with reference TRBV5-4 and TRBJ1-2 gives the whole variable domain ETGVTQSPTHLIKTRGQQVTLRCSSQSGHNTVSWYQQALGQGPQFIFQYYREEENGRGNFPPRFSGLQFPNYSSELNVNALELDDSALYLCASSSRTTGGLGNYGYTFGSGTRLTVV.

This sequence joins TRBV5-6 and TRBJ1-3, with D perhaps TRBD1 (5 bases). CDR1 and CDR2 from the germline V gene are SGHDT and YYEEEE. V was cut by 4 bases and J by 5 bases, with 13 bases left in between. The CDR3 loop spans 14 amino acids. CDR3 loop: CASSQGVRRNTIYF. The DNA for the CDR3 is TGTGCCAGCAGCCAGGGAGTTCGAAGAAACACCATATATTTT.